This entry concerns a single TCR beta chain. A much larger clone is a single base away; this may be a read error. The blood draw at each of two time points yielded about 6 milliliters of peripheral blood. There are 15 residues in the CDR3. V was pared by 7 bases and J by 4 bases, with 10 bases of the junction left unmatched. Germline V gene lookup returns CDR1 SEHNR and CDR2 FQNEAQ (reference sequence). This entry is derived from a study of prognosis after radiotherapy for stage I lung cancer. Genomic DNA was the source, and TCR beta CDR3 was amplified from it by two-round multiplex PCR. Primers specific to each TRBV and TRBJ gene drove first-round PCR. TCRdb recomputed calls from the multiplex PCR reads with MiXCR, one row per CDR3 protein. The top ten clones hold 33% of a sample with fewer than 25,000 distinct CDR3 sequences, around 46% of them seen once.

The input for sequencing was PBMCs, taken before or after stereotactic body radiation therapy (not recorded which). The genes are TRBV7-9 and TRBJ2-7, with TRBD1 matching over 10 bases. The receptor was isolated from a donor over 45 with non-small cell lung cancer. DNA of the CDR3: TGTGCCAGCATCTCGGACGACAGGGGGCGGTACGAGCAGTACTTC. Its translation: CASISDDRGRYEQYF.